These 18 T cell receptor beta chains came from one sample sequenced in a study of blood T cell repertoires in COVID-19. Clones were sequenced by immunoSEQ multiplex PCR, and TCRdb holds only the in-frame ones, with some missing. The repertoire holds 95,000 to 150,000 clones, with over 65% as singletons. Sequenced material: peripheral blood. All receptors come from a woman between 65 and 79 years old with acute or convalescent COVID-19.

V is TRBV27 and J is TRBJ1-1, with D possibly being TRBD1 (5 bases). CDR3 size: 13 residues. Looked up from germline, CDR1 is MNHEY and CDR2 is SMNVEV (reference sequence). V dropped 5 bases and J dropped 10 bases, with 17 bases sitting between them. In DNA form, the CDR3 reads TGTGCCAGCAGTCAATCGGACACACGAACAGCTTTCTTT. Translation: CASSQSDTRTAFF.

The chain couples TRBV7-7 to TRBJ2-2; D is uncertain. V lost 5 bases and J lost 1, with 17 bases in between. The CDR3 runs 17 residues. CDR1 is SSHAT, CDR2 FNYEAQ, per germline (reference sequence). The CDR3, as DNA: TGTGCCAGCAGCCCTAGGATCGACTTTCTGAACACCGGGGAGCTGTTTTTT. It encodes CASSPRIDFLNTGELFF.

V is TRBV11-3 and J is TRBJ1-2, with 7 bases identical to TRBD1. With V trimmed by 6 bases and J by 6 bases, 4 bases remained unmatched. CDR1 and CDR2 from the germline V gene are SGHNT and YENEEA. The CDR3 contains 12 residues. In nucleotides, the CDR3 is TGTGCCAGCAGTTCACAGGGGAATGGCTACACCTTC. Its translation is CASSSQGNGYTF.

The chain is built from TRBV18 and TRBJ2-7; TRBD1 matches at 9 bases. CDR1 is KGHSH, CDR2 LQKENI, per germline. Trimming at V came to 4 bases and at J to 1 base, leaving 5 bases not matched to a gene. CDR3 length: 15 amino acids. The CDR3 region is CASSLPGTGSYEQYF. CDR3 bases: TGTGCCAGCTCACTCCCCGGGACAGGGTCCTACGAGCAGTACTTC.

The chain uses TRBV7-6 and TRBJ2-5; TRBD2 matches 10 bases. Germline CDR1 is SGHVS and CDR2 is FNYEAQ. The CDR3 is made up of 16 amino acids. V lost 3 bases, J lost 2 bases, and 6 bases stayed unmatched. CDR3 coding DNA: TGTGCCAGCAGCTTCCGACTAGCGGGTTTGCAAGAGACCCAGTACTTC. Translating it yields CASSFRLAGLQETQYF.

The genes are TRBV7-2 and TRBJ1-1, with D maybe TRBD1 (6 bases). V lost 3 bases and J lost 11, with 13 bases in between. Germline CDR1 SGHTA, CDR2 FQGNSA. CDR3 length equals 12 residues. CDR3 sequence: CASSFGQTKAFF. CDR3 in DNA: TGTGCCAGCAGCTTTGGACAGACAAAGGCTTTCTTT.

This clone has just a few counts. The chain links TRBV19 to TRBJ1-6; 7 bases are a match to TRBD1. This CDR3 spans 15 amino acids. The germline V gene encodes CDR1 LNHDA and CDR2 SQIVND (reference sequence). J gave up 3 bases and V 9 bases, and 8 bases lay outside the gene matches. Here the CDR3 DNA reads TGTGCCAGCCGAAACAGGGGACTCTATAATTCACCCCTCCACTTT. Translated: CASRNRGLYNSPLHF.

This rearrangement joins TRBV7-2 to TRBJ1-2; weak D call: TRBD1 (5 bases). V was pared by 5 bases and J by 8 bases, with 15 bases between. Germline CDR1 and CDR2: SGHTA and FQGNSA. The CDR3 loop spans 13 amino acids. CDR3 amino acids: CASSQGVYGGYTF. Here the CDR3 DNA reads TGTGCCAGCAGCCAAGGGGTTTATGGGGGCTACACCTTC.

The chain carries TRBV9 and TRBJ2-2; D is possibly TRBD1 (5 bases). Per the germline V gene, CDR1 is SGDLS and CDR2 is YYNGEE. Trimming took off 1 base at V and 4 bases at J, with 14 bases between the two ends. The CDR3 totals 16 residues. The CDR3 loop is CASSVLGVQSTGELFF. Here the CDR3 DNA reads TGTGCCAGCAGCGTATTAGGGGTTCAGAGCACCGGGGAGCTGTTTTTT.

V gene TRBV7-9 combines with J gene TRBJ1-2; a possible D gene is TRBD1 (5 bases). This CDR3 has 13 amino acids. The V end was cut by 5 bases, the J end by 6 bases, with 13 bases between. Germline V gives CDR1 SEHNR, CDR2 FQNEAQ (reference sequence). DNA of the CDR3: TGTGCCAGCAGCCTGACAGTAGGGAATGGCTACACCTTC. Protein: CASSLTVGNGYTF.

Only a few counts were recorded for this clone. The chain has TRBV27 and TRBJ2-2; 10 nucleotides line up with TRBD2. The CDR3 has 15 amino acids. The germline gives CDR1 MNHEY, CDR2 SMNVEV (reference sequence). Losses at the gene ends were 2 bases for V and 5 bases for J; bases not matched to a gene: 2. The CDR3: CASSLGTSVTGELFF. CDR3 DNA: TGTGCCAGCAGTTTAGGGACTAGCGTAACCGGGGAGCTGTTTTTT.

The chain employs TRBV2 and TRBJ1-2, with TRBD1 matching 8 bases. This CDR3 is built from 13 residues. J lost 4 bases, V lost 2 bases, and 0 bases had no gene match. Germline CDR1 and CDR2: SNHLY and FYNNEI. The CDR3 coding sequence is TGTGCCAGCAGTGAACAGGGGGCCTATGGCTACACCTTC. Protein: CASSEQGAYGYTF.

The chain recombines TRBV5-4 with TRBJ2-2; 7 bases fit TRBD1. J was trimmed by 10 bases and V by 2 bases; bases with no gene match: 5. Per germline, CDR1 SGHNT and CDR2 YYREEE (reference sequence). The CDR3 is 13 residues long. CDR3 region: CASSLQGQEELFF. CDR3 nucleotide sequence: TGTGCCAGCAGCTTACAGGGGCAAGAGGAGCTGTTTTTT.

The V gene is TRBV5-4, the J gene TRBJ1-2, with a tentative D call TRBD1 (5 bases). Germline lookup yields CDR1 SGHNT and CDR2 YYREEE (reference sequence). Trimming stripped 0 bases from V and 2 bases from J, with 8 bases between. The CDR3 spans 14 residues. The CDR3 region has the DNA TGTGCCAGCAGCTTGGACAGGTGGAACTATGGCTACACCTTC. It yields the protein CASSLDRWNYGYTF.

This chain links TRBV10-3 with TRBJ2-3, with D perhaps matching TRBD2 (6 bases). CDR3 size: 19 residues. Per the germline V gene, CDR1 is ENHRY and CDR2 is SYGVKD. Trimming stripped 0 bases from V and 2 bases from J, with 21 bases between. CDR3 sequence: CAISESRRLVGATTDTQYF. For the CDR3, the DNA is TGTGCCATCAGTGAGTCTCGACGACTAGTGGGAGCAACCACAGATACGCAGTATTTT.

The CDR3 sequence is CASSLYLGGGSNTGELFF. The CDR3 DNA reads as TGTGCCAGCAGCTTATATCTAGGCGGGGGGTCAAACACCGGGGAGCTGTTTTTT. The chain couples TRBV7-2 to TRBJ2-2, with TRBD2 identical over 8 bases. The V segment lost 2 bases and the J segment 2 bases; nucleotides outside the gene matches: 10. The CDR3 length is 18 residues. Germline CDR1 reads SGHTA; CDR2 reads FQGNSA.

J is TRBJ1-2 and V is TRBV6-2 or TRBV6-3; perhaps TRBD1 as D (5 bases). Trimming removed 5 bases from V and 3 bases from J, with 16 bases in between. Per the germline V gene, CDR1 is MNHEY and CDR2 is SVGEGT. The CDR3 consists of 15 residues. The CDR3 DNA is TGTGCCAGCAGTGACCTTGGACACCACGACTATGGCTACACCTTC. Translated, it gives CASSDLGHHDYGYTF.

The CDR3 bases are TGTGCCAGCAGCTTTCCCATTGGCGGCCCCGGGGAGCTGTTTTTT. As protein: CASSFPIGGPGELFF. This chain links TRBV7-2 with TRBJ2-2; D is uncertain. This CDR3 has 15 residues. From germline, CDR1 is SGHTA and CDR2 FQGNSA. V was clipped by 3 bases and J by 6 bases, with 14 bases between them.